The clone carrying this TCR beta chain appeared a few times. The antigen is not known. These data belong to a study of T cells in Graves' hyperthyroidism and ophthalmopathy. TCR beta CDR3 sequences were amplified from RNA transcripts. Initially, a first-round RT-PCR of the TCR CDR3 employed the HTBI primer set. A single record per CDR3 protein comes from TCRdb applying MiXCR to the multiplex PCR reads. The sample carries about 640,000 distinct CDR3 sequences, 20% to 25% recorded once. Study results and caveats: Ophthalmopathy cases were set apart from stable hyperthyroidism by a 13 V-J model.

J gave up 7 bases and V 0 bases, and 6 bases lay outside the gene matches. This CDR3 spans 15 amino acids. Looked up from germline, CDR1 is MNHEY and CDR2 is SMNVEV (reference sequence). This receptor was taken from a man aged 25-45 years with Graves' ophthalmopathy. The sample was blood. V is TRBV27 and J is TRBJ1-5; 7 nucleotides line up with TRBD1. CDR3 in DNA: TGTGCCAGCAGTTTATCGACAGGGCGGGGACAGCCCCAGCATTTT. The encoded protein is CASSLSTGRGQPQHF.